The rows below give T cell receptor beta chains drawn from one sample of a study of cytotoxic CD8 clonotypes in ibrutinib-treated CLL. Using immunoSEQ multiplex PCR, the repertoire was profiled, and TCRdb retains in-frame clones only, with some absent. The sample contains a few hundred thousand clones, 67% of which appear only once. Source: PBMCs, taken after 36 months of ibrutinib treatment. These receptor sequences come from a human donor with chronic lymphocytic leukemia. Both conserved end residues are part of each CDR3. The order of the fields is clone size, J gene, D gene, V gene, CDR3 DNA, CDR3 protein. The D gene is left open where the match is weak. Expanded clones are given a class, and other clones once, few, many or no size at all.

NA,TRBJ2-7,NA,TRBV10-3,TGTGCCATCAGCCCGCAACCGGGCAGCTCCTACGAGCAGTACTTC,CAISPQPGSSYEQYF
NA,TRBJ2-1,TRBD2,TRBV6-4,TGTGCCAGGGGGACTAGCGGGAGCTTCTACAATGAGCAGTTCTTC,CARGTSGSFYNEQFF
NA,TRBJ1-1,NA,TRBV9,TGTGCCAGCAGCGGACCGGGCTACCCTGAGTTTGTTTTCTTT,CASSGPGYPEFVFF
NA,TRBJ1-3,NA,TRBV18,TGTGCCAGCTCGGTGGACAGCTCTGGAAACACCATATATTTT,CASSVDSSGNTIYF
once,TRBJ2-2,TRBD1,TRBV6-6,TGTGCCAGCAGACCGAGGACAGGGAGGAACACCGGGGAGCTGTTTTTT,CASRPRTGRNTGELFF
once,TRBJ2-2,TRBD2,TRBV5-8,TGTGCCAACCTCCGCCTTAGCGGGAGAGGATCCGGGGAGCTGTTTTTT,CANLRLSGRGSGELFF
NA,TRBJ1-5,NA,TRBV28,TGTGCCAGCAGTTTATATGGGGGCACCAATCAGCCCCAGCATTTT,CASSLYGGTNQPQHF
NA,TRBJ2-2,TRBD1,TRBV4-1,TGCGCCAGCAGCCCAGGACAGGCGAACACCGGGGAGCTGTTTTTT,CASSPGQANTGELFF
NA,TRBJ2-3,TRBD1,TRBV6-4,TGTGCCAGCAGCCGGGACAGTACAGATACGCAGTATTTT,CASSRDSTDTQYF
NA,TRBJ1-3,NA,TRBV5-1,TGCGCCAGCAGCTTGGGCGGGAGCTCTGGAAACACCATATATTTT,CASSLGGSSGNTIYF
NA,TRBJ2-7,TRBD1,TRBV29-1,TGCAGCGTCCTCAGGGGGACAGGGGCCACCTACGAGCAGTACTTC,CSVLRGTGATYEQYF
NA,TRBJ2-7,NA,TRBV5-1,TGCGCCAGCAGCCGGGGGACAGCACCCTACGAGCAGTACTTC,CASSRGTAPYEQYF
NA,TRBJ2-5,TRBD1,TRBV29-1,TGCAGCGTCGGAGACAGGGGCGGCCAAGAGACCCAGTACTTC,CSVGDRGGQETQYF
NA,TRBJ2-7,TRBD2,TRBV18,TGTGCCAGCTCACCGGGACTAGCGGGAGGAGGGGCCTACGAGCAGTACTTC,CASSPGLAGGGAYEQYF
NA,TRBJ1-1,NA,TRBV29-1,TGCAGCGTTGCCGTACGGGCTACCAACACTGAAGCTTTCTTT,CSVAVRATNTEAFF
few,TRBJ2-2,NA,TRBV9,TGTGCCAGCAGCGTAGCGCGCGGGGAGCTGTTTTTT,CASSVARGELFF